This T cell receptor beta chain was captured by sequencing in a study of T cell changes during pregnancy in multiple sclerosis. Germline V lookup: CDR1 SEHNR, CDR2 FQNEAQ (reference sequence). This CDR3 region has 14 residues. The V end was cut by 7 bases, the J end by 8 bases, with 17 bases between. The data were produced by immunoSEQ multiplex PCR, yet TCRdb's version contains in-frame clones alone and is incomplete. The table includes tens of thousands of clones, around 87% detected once. The rearrangement joins TRBV7-9 to TRBJ1-4, with D tentatively TRBD1 (5 bases). This clonotype was obtained from a female donor with multiple sclerosis, enrolled in a pregnancy study. This material consisted of CD8+ T cells from peripheral blood mononuclear cells, taken in the second trimester of pregnancy. The CDR3 DNA is TGTGCCAGCACCGTAACTCTTTCAGGGGAAAAACTGTTTTTT. Translated, it gives CASTVTLSGEKLFF.